This TCR beta chain emerged from a study of beta chain features in type 1 diabetes. Turning to the study itself: All samples combined gave 95 million to 130 million sorted cells for examination. Notes on the study in general: People with Type 1 diabetes carried modestly yet significantly shorter TCRB CDR3s in all four CD4+ subsets. Insertions at VDJ junctions were less frequent in type 1 diabetes patients. These patients also deleted more nucleotides at the same junctions.

To note about this clone: The antigen is unknown. Relative to the germline gene, one junction end is altered; a read error may explain this.

This CDR3 is 11 amino acids long. Germline lookup yields CDR1 SQVTM and CDR2 ANQGSEA. CD45RO/CCR7/CD25/CD127/CD95/CD27 sorting isolated CD4+ naive, central memory, regulatory and stem cell-like memory cells. What was sequenced were expressed TCRB transcripts, since all of the isolated RNA had been reverse transcribed. The protocol was immunoSEQ multiplex PCR, while the TCRdb copy is restricted to in-frame clones and leaves out a portion. This table has about 700,000 clones, around an eighth appearing once. Sequencing was done on a sample of naive CD4+ T cells from blood. The TCR originated in a young man with type 1 diabetes. The chain links TRBV29-1 to TRBJ1-2; a possible D gene is TRBD1 (6 bases). The CDR3: CSAGTQGAQRF. The CDR3 bases are TGCAGCGCCGGAACACAGGGCGCCCAGAGATTC.